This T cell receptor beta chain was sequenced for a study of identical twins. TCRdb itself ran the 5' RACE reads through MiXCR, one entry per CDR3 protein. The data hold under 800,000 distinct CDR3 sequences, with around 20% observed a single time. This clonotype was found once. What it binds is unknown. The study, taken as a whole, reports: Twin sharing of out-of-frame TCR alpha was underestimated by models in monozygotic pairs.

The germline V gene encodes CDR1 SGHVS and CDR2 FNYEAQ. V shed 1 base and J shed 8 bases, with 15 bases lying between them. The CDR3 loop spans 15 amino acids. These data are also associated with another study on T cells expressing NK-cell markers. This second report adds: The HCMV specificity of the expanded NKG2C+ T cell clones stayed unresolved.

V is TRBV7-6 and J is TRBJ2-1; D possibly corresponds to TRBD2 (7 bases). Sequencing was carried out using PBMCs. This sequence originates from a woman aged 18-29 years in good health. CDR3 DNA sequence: TGTGCCAGCAGCTTAGGAGGGGGGGCTCCCGATGAGCAGTTCTTC. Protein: CASSLGGGAPDEQFF.